Listed here are 25 T cell receptor beta chains from one sample, sequenced in a study of T cell responses to AZD1222 COVID-19 vaccine. Only in-frame clones appear in the TCRdb table, and some are missing; sequencing was by immunoSEQ multiplex PCR. The data show over 100,000 clones, around 81% seen once. The sequencing used peripheral blood, collected on day 0 of AZD1222 vaccination. Receptors were obtained from an adult in good health.

This clone appeared many times. V is TRBV6-5 and J is TRBJ1-6, with D perhaps TRBD1 (6 bases). The CDR3 extends over 16 amino acids. Trimming left V 2 bases short and J 7 bases short, with 15 bases between. CDR1 is MNHEY and CDR2 is SVGAGI in the germline V gene. CDR3 DNA: TGTGCCAGCAGTTACGGGCAGGGGTCCCAGAATTCACCCCTCCACTTT. Translated: CASSYGQGSQNSPLHF.

The genes are TRBV4-1 and TRBJ2-7; D gene uncertain. Germline V lookup: CDR1 MGHRA, CDR2 YSYEKL. V lost 0 bases, J lost 6 bases, and 12 bases lay in between. CDR3 length: 14 amino acids. This CDR3 reads CASSQELDFGEQYF. DNA of the CDR3: TGCGCCAGCAGCCAAGAACTCGACTTCGGCGAGCAGTACTTC.

DNA of the CDR3: TGTGCCAGCACTCCCCAGGGGGGCAACACTGAAGCTTTCTTT. This sequence encodes CASTPQGGNTEAFF. The V gene is TRBV6-5, the J gene TRBJ1-1, with TRBD1 matching 7 bases. Germline assignment: CDR1 MNHEY and CDR2 SVGAGI. The CDR3 sequence is 14 residues long. V shed 7 bases and J 2 bases; nucleotides not matched to a gene: 7.

V usage is TRBV7-9 and J usage is TRBJ1-6; no definite D call. Trimming took off 5 bases at V and 7 bases at J, with 9 bases between the two ends. CDR3 length equals 13 residues. Per the germline V gene, CDR1 is SEHNR and CDR2 is FQNEAQ (reference sequence). The CDR3 is CASSDWSNSPLHF. The CDR3 DNA reads TGTGCCAGCAGCGATTGGTCAAATTCACCCCTCCACTTT.

The gene calls are TRBV7-3 and TRBJ2-2, with TRBD2 matching over 9 bases. The CDR3 has 16 residues. Losses at the gene ends were 0 bases for V and 7 bases for J; bases not matched to a gene: 6. Per the germline V gene, CDR1 is SGHTA and CDR2 is FQGTGA. The CDR3 sequence is CASSLTREGGGGELFF. The CDR3 region has the DNA TGTGCCAGCAGCTTAACGCGGGAGGGCGGAGGCGGGGAGCTGTTTTTT.

This sequence joins TRBV28 and TRBJ2-7, with D perhaps matching TRBD1 or TRBD2 (5 bases each). Trimming took 5 bases from V and 4 from J, leaving 15 bases between them. Germline V gives CDR1 MDHEN, CDR2 SYDVKM. CDR3 size: 14 residues. CDR3 DNA: TGTGCCAGCAGTCCCAGTGGGACCTCTTACGAGCAGTACTTC. Translation gives CASSPSGTSYEQYF.

The V gene is TRBV18, the J gene TRBJ1-2, with D maybe TRBD1 (5 bases). The CDR3 sequence is 16 residues long. CDR1 is KGHSH and CDR2 is LQKENI in the germline V gene. V lost 0 bases and J 3 bases, leaving 14 bases between the germline ends. CDR3 sequence (DNA): TGTGCCAGCTCACCACCGGCCTCGCGAGGGGACTATGGCTACACCTTC. Translating it yields CASSPPASRGDYGYTF.

CDR3: CSVKGEAMNTEAFF. In DNA, the CDR3 is TGCAGCGTTAAAGGGGAGGCGATGAACACTGAAGCTTTCTTT. The chain is built from TRBV29-1 and TRBJ1-1; D possibly corresponds to TRBD1 (5 bases). V lost 5 bases and J lost 0, with 13 bases in between. The CDR3 is 14 amino acids. Looked up from germline, CDR1 is SQVTM and CDR2 is ANQGSEA.

The CDR3 is CASRGTVNTGELFF. CDR3 bases: TGCGCCAGCCGGGGAACGGTGAACACCGGGGAGCTGTTTTTT. V is TRBV5-1 and J is TRBJ2-2, with D possibly matching TRBD2 (5 bases). The germline gives CDR1 SGHRS, CDR2 YFSETQ. V lost 7 bases, J lost 1 base, and 11 bases lay in between. The CDR3 totals 14 residues. Variable domain in full (rest from reference TRBV5-1 and TRBJ2-2): KAGVTQTPRYLIKTRGQQVTLSCSPISGHRSVSWYQQTPGQGLQFLFEYFSETQRNKGNFPGRFSGRQFSNSRSEMNVSTLELGDSALYLCASRGTVNTGELFFGEGSRLTVL.

V usage is TRBV5-1 and J usage is TRBJ2-1; D could derive from TRBD1 or TRBD2 (5 bases each). From germline, CDR1 is SGHRS and CDR2 YFSETQ. The length of the CDR3 is 13 residues. V was pared by 1 base and J by 6 bases, with 8 bases between. CDR3 residues: CASSLQGRNEQFF. CDR3 DNA sequence: TGCGCCAGCAGCTTGCAGGGACGCAATGAGCAGTTCTTC.

The chain uses TRBV2 and TRBJ1-2; D might be TRBD1 (5 bases). The CDR3 extends over 13 amino acids. Looked up from germline, CDR1 is SNHLY and CDR2 is FYNNEI. Trimming removed 3 bases from V and 5 bases from J, with 10 bases in between. CDR3 in amino acids: CASSDPGRYGYTF. CDR3 DNA: TGTGCCAGCAGTGACCCAGGGAGGTATGGCTACACCTTC.

This rearrangement joins TRBV6-5 to TRBJ1-5; D is possibly TRBD1 (5 bases). V was cut by 10 bases and J by 1 base, with 8 bases left in between. Germline V lookup: CDR1 MNHEY, CDR2 SVGAGI. This CDR3 has 12 amino acids. For the CDR3, the DNA is TGTGCCACTGGGGACAGCAATCAGCCCCAGCATTTT. Its protein product is CATGDSNQPQHF.

V and J are TRBV7-2 and TRBJ1-1; D not certain. There are 13 residues in the CDR3. Trimming removed 6 bases at V and 0 bases at J, with 8 bases between. Per germline, CDR1 SGHTA and CDR2 FQGNSA. The DNA for the CDR3 is TGTGCCAGCAGTGTGCGCATGAACACTGAAGCTTTCTTT. Protein product: CASSVRMNTEAFF.

The V and J genes are TRBV6-1 and TRBJ1-1; no clear D. The V gene's germline CDR1 is MNHNS and CDR2 SASEGT. V was clipped by 2 bases and J by 2 bases, with 12 bases between them. The CDR3 has 15 residues. DNA of the CDR3: TGTGCCAGCAGTGAATTGATGGCGGCTAACACTGAAGCTTTCTTT. This gives the protein CASSELMAANTEAFF.

The chain couples TRBV6-5 to TRBJ2-5; weak D call: TRBD1 (6 bases). Between the trimmed V and J ends, which lost 8 bases and 4 bases, there was a span of 14 bases. CDR1 and CDR2 from the germline V gene are MNHEY and SVGAGI. The CDR3 has 13 residues. For the CDR3, the DNA is TGTGCCAGCGCGCCAGGGGTTGTAGAGACCCAGTACTTC. Translated, it gives CASAPGVVETQYF.

The V call is TRBV5-4, the J call TRBJ2-7, with D tentatively TRBD1 (6 bases). The ends were cut back, 4 bases at V and 0 bases at J, with 14 bases in the middle. Germline lookup yields CDR1 SGHNT and CDR2 YYREEE (reference sequence). The CDR3 length is 15 residues. CDR3 DNA: TGTGCCAGCAGCCCGTGGACAGCATTCTCCTACGAGCAGTACTTC. Residues: CASSPWTAFSYEQYF.

The chain links TRBV7-9 to TRBJ2-5; the match to TRBD2 covers 8 bases. The V segment lost 4 bases and the J segment 5 bases; nucleotides outside the gene matches: 9. Germline CDR1 is SEHNR and CDR2 is FQNEAQ (reference sequence). The CDR3 extends over 15 amino acids. CDR3 DNA: TGTGCCAGCAGCTCGGGGGGAACTAGCGGCGAGACCCAGTACTTC. Protein: CASSSGGTSGETQYF.

V gene TRBV28 combines with J gene TRBJ1-6; tentative D call: TRBD1 (5 bases). The V end was cut by 9 bases, the J end by 4 bases, with 13 bases between. The germline gives CDR1 MDHEN, CDR2 SYDVKM. The CDR3 has 14 amino acids. This CDR3 reads CASATAGYNSPLHF. CDR3 nucleotides: TGTGCCAGTGCGACAGCGGGGTATAATTCACCCCTCCACTTT.

V and J are TRBV3-1 (or the pseudogene TRBV3-2) and TRBJ2-3; TRBD1 is a possible D gene (5 bases). Trimming pared 4 bases from V and 3 bases from J, leaving 20 bases between. The V gene's germline CDR1 is LGHDT and CDR2 YNNKEL (reference sequence). The CDR3 has 17 amino acids. This CDR3 reads CASSPSLVGAGTDTQYF. DNA of the CDR3: TGTGCCAGCAGCCCCTCTCTTGTAGGGGCCGGGACAGATACGCAGTATTTT.

V and J are TRBV5-1 and TRBJ2-7, with 9 nucleotides matching TRBD2. Losses at the gene ends were 0 bases for V and 2 bases for J; bases not matched to a gene: 9. This CDR3 region has 17 residues. Germline values: CDR1 SGHRS, CDR2 YFSETQ. In nucleotides, the CDR3 is TGCGCCAGCAGCTTGGCTGGAGCGGGAGGACAAACCTACGAGCAGTACTTC. It translates to CASSLAGAGGQTYEQYF.

The chain combines TRBV6-2 or TRBV6-3 with TRBJ2-1; 11 bases line up with TRBD2. CDR1 and CDR2 (germline): MNHEY, SVGEGT. CDR3 length: 14 amino acids. The V and J ends lost 4 bases and 9 bases, in that order; junction bases with no gene match: 5. The CDR3 region is CASSSPTSGIEQFF. CDR3 sequence (DNA): TGTGCCAGCAGTTCACCGACTAGCGGGATTGAGCAGTTCTTC.

This chain links TRBV28 with TRBJ2-7; TRBD1 is a possible D gene (6 bases). Between the trimmed V and J ends, which lost 5 bases and 3 bases, there was a span of 20 bases. The CDR3 has 16 amino acids. CDR1 MDHEN and CDR2 SYDVKM come from the germline V gene. In DNA, the CDR3 is TGTGCCAGCAGTCCTTCCCATACAGGGATCGACTACGAGCAGTACTTC. It codes for CASSPSHTGIDYEQYF.

This chain links TRBV19 with TRBJ1-1; weak D call: TRBD1 (5 bases). With 7 bases removed from V and 0 bases from J, the gap between germline ends came to 12 bases. The CDR3 length is 14 residues. CDR1 LNHDA and CDR2 SQIVND come from the germline V gene (reference sequence). In nucleotides, the CDR3 is TGTGCCAGTACTCTTGGGGCCATGAACACTGAAGCTTTCTTT. Translation gives CASTLGAMNTEAFF.

This chain links TRBV19 with TRBJ2-1; 7 nucleotides align to TRBD2. With V trimmed by 6 bases and J by 0 bases, 2 bases remained unmatched. Germline V gene lookup returns CDR1 LNHDA and CDR2 SQIVND (reference sequence). This CDR3 is 14 amino acids long. The CDR3 spells CASRGGSSYNEQFF. DNA for the CDR3: TGTGCCAGTAGGGGCGGGAGCTCCTACAATGAGCAGTTCTTC.

The chain links TRBV6-5 to TRBJ1-4, with 7 bases fitting TRBD1. V was pared by 6 bases and J by 6 bases, with 10 bases of the junction left unmatched. The CDR3 runs 15 residues. Germline V CDR1 and CDR2: MNHEY, SVGAGI. The CDR3 here is CASRRQGLGDEKLFF. The CDR3 DNA follows: TGTGCCAGCAGACGACAGGGACTTGGGGATGAAAAACTGTTTTTT.